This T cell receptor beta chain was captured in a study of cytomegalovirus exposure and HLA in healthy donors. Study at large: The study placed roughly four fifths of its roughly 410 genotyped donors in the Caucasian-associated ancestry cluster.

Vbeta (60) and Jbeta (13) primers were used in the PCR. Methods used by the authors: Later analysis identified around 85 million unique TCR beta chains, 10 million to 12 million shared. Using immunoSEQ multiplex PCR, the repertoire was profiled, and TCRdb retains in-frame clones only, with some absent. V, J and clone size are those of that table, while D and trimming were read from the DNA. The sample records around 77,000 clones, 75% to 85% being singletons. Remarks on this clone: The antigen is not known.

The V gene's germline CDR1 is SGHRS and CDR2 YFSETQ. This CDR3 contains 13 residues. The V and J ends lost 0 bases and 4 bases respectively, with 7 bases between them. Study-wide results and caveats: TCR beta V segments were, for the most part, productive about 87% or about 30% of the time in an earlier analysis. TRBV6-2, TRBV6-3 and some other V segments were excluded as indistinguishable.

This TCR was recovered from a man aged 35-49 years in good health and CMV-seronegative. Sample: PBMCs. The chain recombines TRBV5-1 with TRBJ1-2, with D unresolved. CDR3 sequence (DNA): TGCGCCAGCAGCTTGGACAGTTCCTATGGCTACACCTTC. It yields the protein CASSLDSSYGYTF.